The 29 T cell receptor beta chains reported below all come from one sample, sequenced in a study of response to subunit inactivated influenza vaccine. TCRdb itself ran the RT-PCR reads through MiXCR, one entry per CDR3 protein. Counted here are 250,000 to 350,000 distinct CDR3 sequences, about 20% occurring once; the ten biggest clones make up approximately 10%. This specimen was PBMCs from blood, taken approximately 20 months after vaccination. Receptors were obtained from a man between 50 and 75 years old who received an inactivated influenza vaccine.

This clonotype appeared a few times. The chain carries TRBV12-3 or TRBV12-4 and TRBJ1-2, with a possible D match to TRBD1 (5 bases). Trimming pared 6 bases from V and 2 bases from J, leaving 10 bases between. The CDR3 has 13 residues. In nucleotides, the CDR3 is TGTGCCAGCAGCCCCGCAGGGAACTATGGCTACACCTTC. Protein: CASSPAGNYGYTF.

This clonotype was seen a few times. The chain links TRBV20-1 to TRBJ2-2, with D possibly matching TRBD2 (7 bases). Between the trimmed V and J ends, which lost 4 bases and 0 bases, there was a span of 12 bases. The CDR3 totals 15 residues. Germline V CDR1 and CDR2: DFQATT, SNEGSKA (reference sequence). The CDR3 nucleotides are TGCAGTGCTAAGGGGGGGACATCGAACACCGGGGAGCTGTTTTTT. Its protein product is CSAKGGTSNTGELFF.

This clonotype was seen a handful of times. The chain carries TRBV20-1 and TRBJ2-3; the D call may be TRBD1 or TRBD2 (5 bases each). This CDR3 has 16 amino acids. Germline CDR1 and CDR2: DFQATT and SNEGSKA (reference sequence). Trimming left V 5 bases short and J 1 base short, with 19 bases between. CDR3 sequence: CSAAGTSGARTDTQYF. The CDR3, as DNA: TGCAGTGCTGCCGGGACCTCGGGCGCTCGCACAGATACGCAGTATTTT.

The chain links TRBV6-2 or TRBV6-3 to TRBJ2-1; no firm D call. The germline V and J ends were trimmed by 5 bases and 9 bases, with 14 bases remaining between them. Germline V gene lookup returns CDR1 MNHEY and CDR2 SVGEGT. The CDR3 length is 13 residues. Written as DNA, the CDR3 is TGTGCCAGCAGTGACTTCCGCAGCCGTGAGCAGTTCTTC. This encodes CASSDFRSREQFF.

This clonotype was observed a handful of times. The chain couples TRBV28 to TRBJ1-2; no firm D call. The V end lost 7 bases, the J end lost 4 bases, and 13 bases lay between the germline ends. The CDR3 is 13 amino acids. Per the germline V gene, CDR1 is MDHEN and CDR2 is SYDVKM. The CDR3, as DNA: TGTGCCAGCACCCCCGGTGAGCTCTATGGCTACACCTTC. This encodes CASTPGELYGYTF.

The gene calls are TRBV7-9 and TRBJ1-3; possible D gene TRBD1, 5 bases. The germline V gene encodes CDR1 SEHNR and CDR2 FQNEAQ (reference sequence). The CDR3 totals 16 residues. Trimming cost V 4 bases and J 0 bases, with 13 bases left between them. Here the CDR3 reads CASSSPGRHSGNTIYF. The DNA for the CDR3 is TGTGCCAGCAGCTCACCGGGACGGCACTCTGGAAACACCATATATTTT.

This clonotype has only a few counts. The V call is TRBV9, the J call TRBJ1-1; TRBD1 aligns across 12 bases. CDR3 length: 17 amino acids. CDR1 is SGDLS, CDR2 YYNGEE, per germline. J lost 2 bases, V lost 4 bases, and 9 bases had no gene match. For the CDR3, the DNA is TGTGCCAGCAGCAGGGACAGGGGGCGAGCACTTAACACTGAAGCTTTCTTT. Translation gives CASSRDRGRALNTEAFF.

This clonotype has ten or more counts. The V and J genes are TRBV6-2 or TRBV6-3 and TRBJ1-2, with D possibly TRBD1 on 5 matching bases. The CDR3 loop spans 14 amino acids. Germline V gene lookup returns CDR1 MNHEY and CDR2 SVGEGT. Between the trimmed V and J ends, which lost 6 bases and 2 bases, there was a span of 13 bases. CDR3 coding DNA: TGTGCCAGCAGCAAGGGACCCGTGAACTATGGCTACACCTTC. Its protein product is CASSKGPVNYGYTF.

This chain connects TRBV10-3 to TRBJ2-7; D assignment may be TRBD1 or TRBD2 (6 bases each). V was trimmed by 10 bases and J by 1 base, leaving 20 bases between them. CDR1 and CDR2 from the germline V gene are ENHRY and SYGVKD. The CDR3 loop spans 15 amino acids. The CDR3 DNA sequence: TGTGCCACCAGAACCAGGGGAGGCGCATCCTACGAGCAGTACTTC. Protein sequence: CATRTRGGASYEQYF.

This clonotype was detected a few times. The chain uses TRBV28 and TRBJ1-2, with no clear D. This CDR3 has 15 amino acids. Germline CDR1 MDHEN, CDR2 SYDVKM. Trimming pared 6 bases from V and 6 bases from J, leaving 20 bases between. CDR3 nucleotides: TGTGCCAGCAGCTATTTGAATGTAAACAGAGATGGCTACACCTTC. Amino acid sequence: CASSYLNVNRDGYTF.

V is TRBV12-3 or TRBV12-4 and J is TRBJ2-4; a possible D gene is TRBD1 (5 bases). V was clipped by 6 bases and J by 6 bases, with 15 bases between them. The CDR3 consists of 14 residues. CDR3 protein: CASRSGLVANIQYF. As DNA, the CDR3 is TGTGCCAGCAGGTCAGGGTTGGTCGCAAACATTCAGTACTTC.

The rearrangement links TRBV6-1 to TRBJ2-2; no definite D call. This CDR3 is built from 17 residues. Germline-derived CDR1 and CDR2 are MNHNS and SASEGT. V shed 5 bases and J shed 4 bases, with 20 bases lying between them. Here the CDR3 DNA reads TGTGCCAGCAGTCCCCCCGGGTCGAGAGCTGCCACCGGGGAGCTGTTTTTT. Protein product: CASSPPGSRAATGELFF.

The chain combines TRBV7-2 with TRBJ2-7, with D possibly TRBD1 on 5 matching bases. CDR3 size: 13 residues. V lost 2 bases to trimming and J lost 4 bases, with 9 bases between them. Germline assignment: CDR1 SGHTA and CDR2 FQGNSA. CDR3 amino acids: CASSLTTAYEQYF. The CDR3 DNA sequence: TGTGCCAGCAGCTTAACGACAGCATACGAGCAGTACTTC.

The V and J genes are TRBV19 and TRBJ2-1; no clear D. The CDR3 is 16 amino acids. V was cut by 0 bases and J by 1 base, with 10 bases left in between. From germline, CDR1 is LNHDA and CDR2 SQIVND (reference sequence). The CDR3, as DNA: TGTGCCAGTAGTATAGATAGTGGCTGGTCCTACAATGAGCAGTTCTTC. Translated: CASSIDSGWSYNEQFF.

The chain's CDR3 is CASRPPGTDFMKTYNEQFF. CDR3 bases: TGTGCCAGCAGACCCCCCGGGACAGACTTTATGAAGACCTACAATGAGCAGTTCTTC. The genes are TRBV12-3 or TRBV12-4 and TRBJ2-1; 7 bases match TRBD1. The CDR3 totals 19 residues. Germline trimming cut 6 bases from V and 2 bases from J; bases unmatched to any gene: 19.

V gene TRBV13 combines with J gene TRBJ2-7; 7 bases map to TRBD1. The trim removed 5 bases at V and 2 bases at J, leaving 6 bases unmatched. Per the germline V gene, CDR1 is PRHDT and CDR2 is FYEKMQ (reference sequence). The CDR3 length is 14 residues. CDR3: CASSQLQGTYEQYF. In DNA, the CDR3 is TGTGCCAGCAGCCAGCTACAGGGGACCTACGAGCAGTACTTC.

V and J are TRBV10-1 and TRBJ1-2, with 9 nucleotides matching TRBD1. CDR3 length: 13 residues. Per the germline V gene, CDR1 is WNHNN and CDR2 is SYGVQD (reference sequence). Trimming at V came to 4 bases and at J to 7 bases, leaving 4 bases not matched to a gene. CDR3 amino acids: CASSVDRGSGYTF. The CDR3, as DNA: TGCGCCAGCAGTGTCGACAGGGGGTCTGGCTACACCTTC.

This clonotype showed up just a few times. This sequence joins TRBV25-1 and TRBJ2-7; D unresolved. The CDR3 length is 11 residues. The germline gives CDR1 MGHDK, CDR2 SYGVNS. The ends were cut back, 3 bases at V and 9 bases at J, with 9 bases in the middle. The CDR3 protein is CASSDVAAQYF. The CDR3 bases are TGTGCCAGCAGTGATGTGGCGGCGCAGTACTTC.

The chain carries TRBV9 and TRBJ1-3; the match to TRBD1 covers 7 bases. The V gene end was trimmed by 5 bases and the J gene end by 0 bases; junction bases not matched to a gene: 5. The V gene's germline CDR1 is SGDLS and CDR2 YYNGEE. There are 15 residues in the CDR3. CDR3 amino acids: CASRDDRASGNTIYF. CDR3 nucleotide sequence: TGTGCCAGCAGGGACGACAGGGCCTCTGGAAACACCATATATTTT. Filled out from reference TRBV9 and TRBJ1-3, the complete variable domain reads DSGVTQTPKHLITATGQRVTLRCSPRSGDLSVYWYQQSLDQGLQFLIQYYNGEERAKGNILERFSAQQFPDLHSELNLSSLELGDSALYFCASRDDRASGNTIYFGEGSWLTVV.

There are a few counts of this clonotype. The chain is built from TRBV29-1 and TRBJ2-7, with 9 bases that match TRBD2. With V trimmed by 4 bases and J by 3 bases, 7 bases remained unmatched. The CDR3 runs 14 residues. Germline V gives CDR1 SQVTM, CDR2 ANQGSEA. CDR3 loop: CSVVVTLAGYEQYF. CDR3 in DNA: TGCAGCGTTGTTGTCACACTAGCGGGCTACGAGCAGTACTTC.

This clonotype was seen a handful of times. The chain couples TRBV12-3 or TRBV12-4 to TRBJ2-7; a weak D match, TRBD2 (6 bases). The CDR3 runs 15 residues. V gave up 2 bases and J gave up 0 bases, with 11 bases separating them. CDR3 sequence: CASSLQRVSSYEQYF. CDR3 nucleotides: TGTGCCAGCAGTTTACAGCGGGTGAGCTCCTACGAGCAGTACTTC.

This clonotype was detected a few times. J is TRBJ2-3 and V is TRBV10-1, with unresolved D. There are 14 residues in the CDR3. Germline V gives CDR1 WNHNN, CDR2 SYGVQD (reference sequence). V lost 3 bases, J lost 0 bases, and 7 bases lay in between. CDR3 DNA: TGCGCCAGCAGTGACAGTGGGAGCACAGATACGCAGTATTTT. Protein: CASSDSGSTDTQYF.

The table lists this clonotype with many counts. The V and J genes are TRBV29-1 and TRBJ1-2; D is possibly TRBD1 (5 bases). This CDR3 has 12 residues. V was cut by 2 bases and J by 7 bases, with 11 bases left in between. The germline V gene has CDR1 SQVTM and CDR2 ANQGSEA. This CDR3 is CSVETRQGGYTF. CDR3 in DNA: TGCAGCGTTGAAACTCGGCAGGGTGGCTACACCTTC.

There are many counts of this clonotype. The chain carries TRBV5-1 and TRBJ1-2, with TRBD1 as a possible D gene (5 bases). This CDR3 contains 14 residues. Between the trimmed V and J ends, which lost 4 bases and 4 bases, there was a span of 14 bases. From germline, CDR1 is SGHRS and CDR2 YFSETQ. The CDR3 reads CASSPVGRSYGYTF. Here the CDR3 DNA reads TGCGCCAGCAGCCCGGTGGGACGGTCCTATGGCTACACCTTC.

With respect to this clonotype: One end of the junction is discordant with germline, which a read error may explain. The CDR3, as DNA: TGTGCCGGCAGTTCCGCTTACCCCTCCAACAGGGGTTTTGGCTACGAGCAGTACTTC. Amino acid sequence: CAGSSAYPSNRGFGYEQYF. The rearrangement links TRBV6-2 or TRBV6-3 to TRBJ2-7; 7 bases line up with TRBD1. This CDR3 region has 19 residues. Germline V gives CDR1 MNHEY, CDR2 SVGEGT.

This clonotype was seen ten or more times. The chain employs TRBV10-3 and TRBJ1-5, with D maybe TRBD1 (6 bases). The CDR3 contains 15 residues. Germline CDR1 and CDR2: ENHRY and SYGVKD. V gave up 4 bases and J gave up 0 bases, with 10 bases separating them. CDR3 nucleotide sequence: TGTGCCATCAGTGCGGGACATTTTAGCAATCAGCCCCAGCATTTT. It translates to CAISAGHFSNQPQHF.

V and J are TRBV7-2 and TRBJ2-2; D possibly corresponds to TRBD1 (6 bases). The CDR3 extends over 18 amino acids. CDR1 is SGHTA and CDR2 is FQGNSA in the germline V gene. V lost 0 bases and J lost 2, with 16 bases in between. CDR3 sequence: CASSLAGWGPANTGELFF. CDR3 DNA sequence: TGTGCCAGCAGCTTAGCGGGTTGGGGGCCGGCAAACACCGGGGAGCTGTTTTTT.

The rearrangement uses TRBV19 and TRBJ1-1, with D uncertain. V gave up 2 bases and J gave up 7 bases, with 11 bases separating them. This CDR3 is built from 13 residues. Germline V lookup: CDR1 LNHDA, CDR2 SQIVND (reference sequence). The CDR3 sequence: CASSIPAGSEAFF. In DNA form, the CDR3 reads TGTGCCAGTAGTATACCAGCCGGGAGTGAAGCTTTCTTT. Based on the CDR3 plus reference TRBV19 and TRBJ1-1, the full variable domain is DGGITQSPKYLFRKEGQNVTLSCEQNLNHDAMYWYRQDPGQGLRLIYYSQIVNDFQKGDIAEGYSVSREKKESFPLTVTSAQKNPTAFYLCASSIPAGSEAFFGQGTRLTVV.

This chain connects TRBV4-3 to TRBJ2-7; D is ambiguous. V lost 1 base to trimming and J lost 2 bases, with 12 bases between them. Germline V CDR1 and CDR2: LGHNA, YSLEER. The CDR3 covers 15 residues. The CDR3, as DNA: TGCGCCAGCAGCCAAGGAACGCTCGTCACCTACGAGCAGTACTTC. As protein: CASSQGTLVTYEQYF.